Below are 3 T cell receptor beta chains sequenced from a single sample in a study of blood T cell repertoires in COVID-19. TCRdb keeps only in-frame clones here, not all; method: immunoSEQ multiplex PCR. The table includes 150,000 to 200,000 clones, approximately 79% detected once. Sequencing input: peripheral blood. The receptors come from an elderly woman with acute or convalescent COVID-19.

This chain links TRBV28 with TRBJ1-2; possibly TRBD1 for D (5 bases). This CDR3 contains 14 residues. Germline assignment: CDR1 MDHEN and CDR2 SYDVKM. V gave up 2 bases and J gave up 4 bases, with 11 bases separating them. CDR3 amino acids: CASSLGDRGYGYTF. The CDR3 DNA reads TGTGCCAGCAGTTTAGGTGACAGAGGCTATGGCTACACCTTC.

The chain employs TRBV7-2 and TRBJ2-3, with unresolved D. V lost 3 bases, J lost 5 bases, and 9 bases lay in between. Germline lookup yields CDR1 SGHTA and CDR2 FQGNSA. The CDR3 is 13 residues long. The CDR3 region has the DNA TGTGCCAGCAGCTTTTACCTAGAAGATACGCAGTATTTT. It codes for CASSFYLEDTQYF.

The V call is TRBV28, the J call TRBJ2-7; the match to TRBD2 covers 7 bases. The CDR3 runs to 15 residues. With 3 bases clipped from V and 2 bases from J, the junction kept 7 bases outside the gene matches. The germline CDR1 and CDR2 sequences are MDHEN and SYDVKM. The CDR3 protein is CASSFSLALPYEQYF. Written as DNA, the CDR3 is TGTGCCAGCAGTTTCTCACTAGCGCTGCCCTACGAGCAGTACTTC.